This TCR beta chain was identified in a study of shared clonotypes between healthy human individuals. CDR3 length: 15 amino acids. Germline V gene data show CDR1 as LNHDA and CDR2 as SQIVND (reference sequence). The V and J ends lost 5 bases and 4 bases respectively, with 15 bases between them. The table came from immunoSEQ multiplex PCR; TCRdb's copy has only in-frame clones and leaves some out. Found here are approximately 480,000 clones, 75% to 80% of them singletons; the top ten hold around 13%. What was sequenced was PBMCs. V is TRBV19 and J is TRBJ2-1; possibly TRBD2 for D (8 bases). This TCR derives from a woman between 40 and 50 years old in good health. Some clones in this sample may be carry-over from other donors' samples. The CDR3 loop is CASSVAGQLYNEQFF. Written as DNA, the CDR3 is TGTGCCAGTAGTGTAGCGGGACAGTTATACAATGAGCAGTTCTTC. Variable domain in full (rest from reference TRBV19 and TRBJ2-1): DGGITQSPKYLFRKEGQNVTLSCEQNLNHDAMYWYRQDPGQGLRLIYYSQIVNDFQKGDIAEGYSVSREKKESFPLTVTSAQKNPTAFYLCASSVAGQLYNEQFFGPGTRLTVL.